This T cell receptor beta chain appears in the sequencing data of a study of blood T cell repertoires in COVID-19. Under the authors' procedure: The assay estimated nucleated cells by amplifying reference gene primers. Sequenced by immunoSEQ multiplex PCR; TCRdb stores in-frame clones only, minus some. The V and J calls and the clone size are those of that table, but D and trimming were determined from the DNA. Found here are 150,000 to 200,000 clones, about 88% of them singletons; the top ten hold less than 3%. Germline values: CDR1 SGHRS, CDR2 YFSETQ. The CDR3 is 13 residues long. The ends were cut back, 6 bases at V and 1 base at J, with 10 bases in the middle.

The chain carries TRBV5-1 and TRBJ1-1; weak D call: TRBD1 (6 bases). Sequenced input: peripheral blood. This TCR derives from a woman in her twenties or thirties with active or convalescent COVID-19. DNA of the CDR3: TGCGCCAGCAAGGGGGGGGCGAACACTGAAGCTTTCTTT. This translates into CASKGGANTEAFF.